This entry features one TCR beta chain sequence. The record originates from a study of cytomegalovirus exposure and HLA in healthy donors. Primers included in the PCR were 60 Vbeta and 13 Jbeta primers. Measured with immunoSEQ multiplex PCR; TCRdb has only the in-frame clones, and not every one. In all, the sample yields roughly 77,000 clones. The germline gives CDR1 LNHDA, CDR2 SQIVND (reference sequence). V trimming: 5 bases; J trimming: 0 bases; junction bases outside the gene matches: 3. This CDR3 is 14 amino acids long. The specimen was PBMCs. The sequence was collected from a female donor in good health and CMV-seropositive. J is TRBJ1-1 and V is TRBV19, with TRBD1 matching over 7 bases. CDR3 protein: CASSPGQLNTEAFF. CDR3 in DNA: TGTGCCAGTAGTCCGGGACAGCTGAACACTGAAGCTTTCTTT.